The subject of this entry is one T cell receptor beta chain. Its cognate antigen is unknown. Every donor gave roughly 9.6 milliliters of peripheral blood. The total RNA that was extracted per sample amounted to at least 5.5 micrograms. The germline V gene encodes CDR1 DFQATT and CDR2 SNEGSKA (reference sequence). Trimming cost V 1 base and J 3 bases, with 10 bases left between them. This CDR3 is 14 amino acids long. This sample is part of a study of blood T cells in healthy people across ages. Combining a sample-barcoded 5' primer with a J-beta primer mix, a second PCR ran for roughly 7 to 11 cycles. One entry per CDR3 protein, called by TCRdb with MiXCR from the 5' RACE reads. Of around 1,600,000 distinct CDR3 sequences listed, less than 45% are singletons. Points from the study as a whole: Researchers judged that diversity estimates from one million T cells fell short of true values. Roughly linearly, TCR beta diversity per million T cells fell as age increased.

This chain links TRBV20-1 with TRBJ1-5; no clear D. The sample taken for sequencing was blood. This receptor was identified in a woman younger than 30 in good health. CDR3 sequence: CSARGLGFNQPQHF. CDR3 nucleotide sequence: TGCAGTGCTAGAGGACTGGGATTCAATCAGCCCCAGCATTTT.